This TCR beta chain emerged from a study of shared clonotypes between healthy human individuals. The authors divided CD4+ cells into CD45RA+ naive and CD45RA-negative memory subsets. General observations from the study: Of the naive CD4 clonotypes, about 5% were shared across several donors. It was the few donors that limited the genetic and exposure-history diversity represented.

This CDR3 has 17 residues. CDR1 and CDR2 (germline): MGHRA, YSYEKL. Losses at the gene ends were 6 bases for V and 5 bases for J; bases not matched to a gene: 12. Some clones are missing from TCRdb's copy, which holds only in-frame ones; the method was immunoSEQ multiplex PCR. The sample lists roughly 2.5 million clones; roughly 92% were seen once. Points on this clone: What it recognizes is unknown.

This chain joins TRBV4-1 and TRBJ2-4, with 11 bases identical to TRBD1. The TCR sequence derives from a young man in good health. Sequenced: naive CD4+ T cells sorted from blood. Subset indicated: CD45RA+ positively selected. The CDR3 DNA follows: TGCGCCAGCAGTCGCGGGACAGGGGGTATCGGGGAAAACATTCAGTACTTC. This codes for CASSRGTGGIGENIQYF.